This is a list of T cell receptor beta chains from one sample in a study of T cell changes during pregnancy in multiple sclerosis. Assay used: immunoSEQ multiplex PCR; TCRdb lists only in-frame clones, some missing. The sample consists of 50,000 or so clones, less than 95% of them appearing once. The sequences come from CD4+ T cells from peripheral blood mononuclear cells, collected after pregnancy. The receptors stem from a female donor in good health, enrolled as a control in a pregnancy study. CDR3s include the opening cysteine and the closing phenylalanine or tryptophan. Clone size is shown for a subset of rows, as once, few, many or a class of expanded clone.

>TRBJ2-3|TRBV9|16|.
CASSGETAALTDTQYF
>TRBJ2-2|TRBV7-9|18|.
CASSSPAGGPSNTGELFF
>TRBJ1-2|TRBV4-2|15|.
CASSQSQGLNYGYTF
>TRBJ2-3|TRBV7-2|15|.
CASRAGSGGVDTQYF
>TRBJ2-7|TRBV7-9|14|.
CASSPGNAGDEQYF
>TRBJ1-5|TRBV9|14|.
CASSVEGSGQPQHF
>TRBJ2-1|TRBV4-2|15|.
CASSLGQGDHNEQFF
>TRBJ2-5|TRBV9|14|.
CASSVAILAETQYF
>TRBJ2-3|TRBV4-1|12|.
CASSQDRDTQYF
>TRBJ2-7|TRBV2|14|.
CAGSRDSGSYEQYF
>TRBJ1-1|TRBV7-9|14|once
CASTKQGANTEAFF
>TRBJ2-7|TRBV19|11|.
CASSFEDEQYF
>TRBJ2-3|TRBV7-2|16|once
CASSLRGIGATDTQYF
>TRBJ2-5|TRBV5-1|15|.
CASSLQGLAEETQYF
>TRBJ2-2|TRBV9|16|.
CASSVATGQNTGELFF
>TRBJ1-2|TRBV7-2|17|.
CASSLGEGPPFTYGYTF
>TRBJ1-4|TRBV5-4|14|.
CASSYDRGKEKLFF
>TRBJ2-1|TRBV30|15|.
CAWSYRLASYNEQFF
>TRBJ2-3|TRBV5-4|12|.
CACGQGGDTQYF
>TRBJ2-3|TRBV7-3|17|.
CASSSQGLAGRGDTQYF
>TRBJ1-1|TRBV15|15|.
CATSRSGQANTEAFF
>TRBJ2-7|TRBV5-1|15|once
CASNKLAGDHYEQYF
>TRBJ1-1|TRBV6-1|14|.
CASSATGMNTEAFF
>TRBJ1-3|TRBV5-6|15|.
CASSSLADSGNTIYF
>TRBJ1-1|TRBV18|14|few
CASSLDRAFTEAFF